The source of this TCR beta chain is a study of OX40 agonist ivuxolimab in advanced cancers. CDR3 length: 13 amino acids. Trimming pared 0 bases from V and 15 bases from J, leaving 16 bases between. Per the germline V gene, CDR1 is SNHLY and CDR2 is FYNNEI. TCRdb's copy holds only in-frame clones and misses some; the assay was immunoSEQ multiplex PCR. The repertoire includes some 50,000 clones, around 86% of them detected once, and approximately 1.8% sits in the top ten. This sequence joins TRBV2 and TRBJ2-3, with D maybe TRBD1 (6 bases). The source material was CD4+ or CD8+ T cells sorted from blood, sampled in a trial of the OX40 agonist ivuxolimab. This TCR came from an adult with an advanced solid tumor such as melanoma, head and neck, liver or kidney cancer. In DNA, the CDR3 is TGTGCCAGCAGTGAAGCGTGGGGGCCCGACCTTTATTTT. It encodes CASSEAWGPDLYF.